The 32 T cell receptor beta chains below all came from one sample that was sequenced in a study of T cell responses to AZD1222 COVID-19 vaccine. Profiling relied on immunoSEQ multiplex PCR, and the TCRdb table lists in-frame clones only, not all of them. The table lists 43,000 or so clones, around 91% of them singletons. Sequenced material: peripheral blood, taken 28 days after the second AZD1222 dose. These receptor sequences come from an adult who received the AZD1222 COVID-19 vaccine.

In this sample, this clone turned up once. V is TRBV18 and J is TRBJ2-5, with TRBD1 identical over 7 bases. V was pared by 4 bases and J by 7 bases, with 9 bases of the junction left unmatched. In germline, CDR1 is KGHSH, CDR2 LQKENI. The CDR3 consists of 14 residues. The CDR3 loop reads CASSRTTGSGTQYF. In DNA, the CDR3 is TGTGCCAGCTCACGAACGACAGGGTCGGGGACCCAGTACTTC.

This chain uses TRBV7-2 with TRBJ2-7, with 10 bases lining up with TRBD2. This CDR3 spans 14 amino acids. Trimming at V came to 3 bases and at J to 2 bases, leaving 1 base not matched to a gene. The germline gives CDR1 SGHTA, CDR2 FQGNSA. CDR3 DNA sequence: TGTGCCAGCAGCTTGACTAGCGGGCCCTACGAGCAGTACTTC. It encodes CASSLTSGPYEQYF.

The CDR3 here is CASSVETGDYGYTF. CDR3 sequence (DNA): TGTGCCAGCAGCGTAGAAACAGGGGACTATGGCTACACCTTC. The chain employs TRBV9 and TRBJ1-2, with TRBD1 identical over 7 bases. V trimming: 0 bases; J trimming: 3 bases; junction bases outside the gene matches: 2. Germline CDR1 and CDR2: SGDLS and YYNGEE. CDR3 size: 14 residues.

J is TRBJ2-1 and V is TRBV5-6; TRBD1 might be the D (6 bases). Germline CDR1 and CDR2: SGHDT and YYEEEE. V gave up 1 base and J gave up 4 bases, with 9 bases separating them. The CDR3 is 14 amino acids. In DNA, the CDR3 is TGTGCCAGCAGCTTGAGACAGGTTTACAATGAGCAGTTCTTC. Its protein is CASSLRQVYNEQFF.

This chain uses TRBV5-5 with TRBJ2-1, with D perhaps matching TRBD1 or TRBD2 (5 bases each). Trimming cost V 1 base and J 4 bases, with 12 bases left between them. The CDR3 runs 15 residues. Germline V lookup: CDR1 SGHKS, CDR2 YYEKEE (reference sequence). The CDR3 reads CASSLQGPNYNEQFF. The CDR3 coding sequence is TGTGCCAGCAGCTTGCAGGGACCCAATTACAATGAGCAGTTCTTC. The entire variable domain, with the rest obtained from reference TRBV5-5 and TRBJ2-1, is as follows: DAGVTQSPTHLIKTRGQQVTLRCSPISGHKSVSWYQQVLGQGPQFIFQYYEKEERGRGNFPDRFSARQFPNYSSELNVNALLLGDSALYLCASSLQGPNYNEQFFGPGTRLTVL.

V and J are TRBV18 and TRBJ1-5; D is ambiguous. With 2 bases removed from V and 4 bases from J, the gap between germline ends came to 6 bases. From germline, CDR1 is KGHSH and CDR2 LQKENI. This CDR3 is 13 amino acids long. CDR3: CASSPTQNQPQHF. The CDR3 coding sequence is TGTGCCAGCTCACCAACACAGAATCAGCCCCAGCATTTT.

This clone was detected only once. This chain uses TRBV5-4 with TRBJ1-1, with D possibly matching TRBD1 (6 bases). CDR3 length: 13 amino acids. Trimming pared 9 bases from V and 0 bases from J, leaving 12 bases between. The germline CDR1 and CDR2 sequences are SGHNT and YYREEE (reference sequence). The chain's CDR3 is CATEGEMNTEAFF. The CDR3 DNA reads TGTGCCACCGAGGGGGAGATGAACACTGAAGCTTTCTTT.

This chain uses TRBV4-2 with TRBJ1-5; weak D call: TRBD1 (5 bases). This CDR3 spans 15 amino acids. V shed 0 bases and J shed 9 bases, with 15 bases lying between them. Per the germline V gene, CDR1 is LGHNA and CDR2 is YNFKEQ. The CDR3 nucleotides are TGTGCCAGCAGCCAAGAGGGGCAGGGTGTATCGCCCCAGCATTTT. As protein: CASSQEGQGVSPQHF.

The chain carries TRBV5-1 and TRBJ2-7; 9 nucleotides line up with TRBD2. Germline loops: CDR1 SGHRS, CDR2 YFSETQ. The CDR3 sequence is 15 residues long. J gave up 2 bases and V 1 base, and 4 bases lay outside the gene matches. CDR3 sequence (DNA): TGCGCCAGCAGCTTGAATGGCGGGGGGGCCTACGAGCAGTACTTC. Its protein product is CASSLNGGGAYEQYF.

In its sample, this clone was seen once. The CDR3 coding sequence is TGTGCCAGTAGTAGAGGCGAAAGGAGCAATCAGCCCCAGCATTTT. Protein sequence: CASSRGERSNQPQHF. J is TRBJ1-5 and V is TRBV19; no clear D. Trimming removed 4 bases at V and 1 base at J, with 11 bases between. Looked up from germline, CDR1 is LNHDA and CDR2 is SQIVND (reference sequence). The CDR3 spans 15 residues.

The chain is built from TRBV20-1 and TRBJ1-1; D remains ambiguous. Trimming shortened V by 3 bases and J by 7 bases, and 18 bases separated the two germline ends. This CDR3 contains 14 residues. CDR1 is DFQATT and CDR2 is SNEGSKA in the germline V gene (reference sequence). CDR3 DNA sequence: TGCAGTGCTAGTATTCCGGCAGCGACCGATGAAGCTTTCTTT. Protein: CSASIPAATDEAFF.

CDR3 loop: CASSVGGVGEVYGYTF. The CDR3 region has the DNA TGTGCCAGCAGCGTAGGGGGCGTAGGGGAAGTCTATGGCTACACCTTC. This sequence joins TRBV9 and TRBJ1-2; D may be TRBD1 (5 bases). With 0 bases removed from V and 4 bases from J, the gap between germline ends came to 16 bases. Germline CDR1 is SGDLS and CDR2 is YYNGEE. This CDR3 is 16 amino acids long.

V and J are TRBV28 and TRBJ1-1, with 7 bases that match TRBD1. J gave up 1 base and V 5 bases, and 7 bases lay outside the gene matches. Germline CDR1 is MDHEN and CDR2 is SYDVKM. The CDR3 runs 15 residues. DNA of the CDR3: TGTGCCAGCAGTCAGACAGGGCGAAGGAACACTGAAGCTTTCTTT. Translated: CASSQTGRRNTEAFF.

The sample holds one count of this clone. The chain uses TRBV5-6 and TRBJ1-1; no clear D. The CDR3 length is 13 residues. V was clipped by 4 bases and J by 2 bases, with 9 bases between them. Germline CDR1 is SGHDT and CDR2 is YYEEEE. The CDR3 nucleotides are TGTGCCAGCAGCGTTGGCCTAAACACTGAAGCTTTCTTT. It translates to CASSVGLNTEAFF. The full variable domain, with the rest looked up from reference TRBV5-6 and TRBJ1-1, is DAGVTQSPTHLIKTRGQQVTLRCSPKSGHDTVSWYQQALGQGPQFIFQYYEEEERQRGNFPDRFSGHQFPNYSSELNVNALLLGDSALYLCASSVGLNTEAFFGQGTRLTVV.

The chain has TRBV7-8 and TRBJ1-6; D perhaps matches TRBD1 (5 bases). Trimming removed 1 base at V and 7 bases at J, with 17 bases between. The germline V gene encodes CDR1 SGHVS and CDR2 FQNEAQ. The CDR3 has 17 residues. The CDR3 spells CASSLGWDGNPNSPLHF. CDR3 in DNA: TGTGCCAGCAGCTTAGGTTGGGACGGCAATCCCAATTCACCCCTCCACTTT.

The V call is TRBV7-9, the J call TRBJ2-1, with unresolved D. V dropped 1 base and J dropped 6 bases, with 13 bases sitting between them. Germline V gene data show CDR1 as SEHNR and CDR2 as FQNEAQ (reference sequence). CDR3 length equals 15 residues. DNA of the CDR3: TGTGCCAGCAGCTTAGGCGAAACCCTAATCAATGAGCAGTTCTTC. Translation gives CASSLGETLINEQFF.

The count of this clone is one. The chain is built from TRBV6-5 and TRBJ2-5, with D perhaps TRBD2 (5 bases). The CDR3 consists of 14 residues. V was shortened by 7 bases and J by 1 base, with 13 bases between the two germline ends. Germline V CDR1 and CDR2: MNHEY, SVGAGI. The CDR3 nucleotides are TGTGCCAGCAATCGCGGACTGGTCCAAGAGACCCAGTACTTC. This sequence encodes CASNRGLVQETQYF.

The J gene is TRBJ2-5, the V gene TRBV5-1; D might be TRBD1 (7 bases). V was clipped by 10 bases and J by 5 bases, with 18 bases between them. Germline lookup yields CDR1 SGHRS and CDR2 YFSETQ. The CDR3 is 13 amino acids. The CDR3 region has the DNA TGCGCCGGCTCAGACAGGGCGGGGGAGACCCAGTACTTC. Residues: CAGSDRAGETQYF. The full variable domain, with the rest looked up from reference TRBV5-1 and TRBJ2-5, is KAGVTQTPRYLIKTRGQQVTLSCSPISGHRSVSWYQQTPGQGLQFLFEYFSETQRNKGNFPGRFSGRQFSNSRSEMNVSTLELGDSALYLCAGSDRAGETQYFGPGTRLLVL.

The rearrangement joins TRBV5-4 to TRBJ1-2, with D possibly TRBD1 on 5 matching bases. Trimming stripped 4 bases from V and 6 bases from J, with 16 bases between. The germline V gene has CDR1 SGHNT and CDR2 YYREEE (reference sequence). The CDR3 is made up of 14 amino acids. CDR3 nucleotides: TGTGCCAGCAGCCCCCCCCGACCGGGGGATGGCTACACCTTC. This codes for CASSPPRPGDGYTF.

J is TRBJ1-5 and V is TRBV18; D is uncertain. Between the trimmed V and J ends, which lost 2 bases and 4 bases, there was a span of 15 bases. Germline V gene lookup returns CDR1 KGHSH and CDR2 LQKENI. The length of the CDR3 is 16 residues. The CDR3 region has the DNA TGTGCCAGCTCACCATCCGGGAACCTGGGGAATCAGCCCCAGCATTTT. Residues: CASSPSGNLGNQPQHF.

The chain has TRBV6-6 and TRBJ1-2; possible D gene TRBD1, 6 bases. CDR1 and CDR2 from the germline V gene are MNHNY and SVGAGI (reference sequence). The V and J ends lost 4 bases and 6 bases respectively, with 18 bases between them. CDR3 length equals 15 residues. The CDR3 DNA sequence: TGTGCCAGCAGTTCCCTCGCGAGGAGGGGGGATGGCTACACCTTC. Residues: CASSSLARRGDGYTF.

The chain uses TRBV30 and TRBJ2-2; D unclear. From germline, CDR1 is GTSNPN and CDR2 SVGIG (reference sequence). The CDR3 has 15 residues. V lost 0 bases and J 3 bases, leaving 11 bases between the germline ends. DNA for the CDR3: TGTGCCTGGAGTGTGTTAAACACCTACACCGGGGAGCTGTTTTTT. Translation gives CAWSVLNTYTGELFF.

This sequence joins TRBV11-2 and TRBJ1-6; no definite D call. The CDR3 is made up of 14 amino acids. The V end lost 5 bases, the J end lost 9 bases, and 14 bases lay between the germline ends. The germline V gene encodes CDR1 SGHAT and CDR2 FQNNGV. The CDR3 region is CASSPRVVASPLHF. CDR3 DNA sequence: TGTGCCAGCAGCCCGAGGGTAGTCGCTTCACCCCTCCACTTT.

The CDR3 protein is CASSYSGTGGRPDTQYF. CDR3 nucleotides: TGTGCCAGCAGTTACTCTGGTACAGGGGGCCGGCCAGATACGCAGTATTTT. The chain links TRBV6-2 or TRBV6-3 to TRBJ2-3; 9 nucleotides line up with TRBD1. Germline V gene sequence: CDR1 MNHEY, CDR2 SVGEGT. V trimming: 0 bases; J trimming: 4 bases; junction bases outside the gene matches: 8. The CDR3 is 17 amino acids.

This chain uses TRBV6-2 or TRBV6-3 with TRBJ1-5, with 7 bases lining up with TRBD1. With V trimmed by 1 base and J by 7 bases, 16 bases remained unmatched. Germline CDR1 and CDR2: MNHEY and SVGEGT. CDR3 length: 18 residues. In DNA, the CDR3 is TGTGCCAGCAGTTACTTATCTGGGCAGGGGACAGCGGGACAGCCCCAGCATTTT. Translation: CASSYLSGQGTAGQPQHF.

The rearrangement links TRBV19 to TRBJ2-5, with D perhaps TRBD1 or TRBD2 (8 bases each). The CDR3 is 16 residues long. Trimming shortened V by 4 bases and J by 5 bases, and 20 bases separated the two germline ends. CDR1 and CDR2 (germline): LNHDA, SQIVND (reference sequence). This CDR3 is CASSTTGGLEKETQYF. DNA for the CDR3: TGTGCCAGTAGTACTACAGGGGGACTAGAAAAGGAGACCCAGTACTTC. The complete variable domain, with remaining parts taken from reference TRBV19 and TRBJ2-5, reads DGGITQSPKYLFRKEGQNVTLSCEQNLNHDAMYWYRQDPGQGLRLIYYSQIVNDFQKGDIAEGYSVSREKKESFPLTVTSAQKNPTAFYLCASSTTGGLEKETQYFGPGTRLLVL.

The V and J genes are TRBV5-1 and TRBJ2-1, with a possible D match to TRBD1 (6 bases). V lost 4 bases, J lost 12 bases, and 23 bases lay in between. Germline CDR1 reads SGHRS; CDR2 reads YFSETQ. This CDR3 comprises 15 residues. CDR3 protein: CASSQRQAGLGRQFF. CDR3 in DNA: TGCGCCAGCAGCCAACGACAGGCAGGTCTGGGAAGGCAGTTCTTC.

The chain couples TRBV11-2 to TRBJ1-5; 8 bases fit TRBD1. Trimming cost V 0 bases and J 7 bases; bases outside gene matches: 5. The length of the CDR3 is 15 residues. Germline V gene data show CDR1 as SGHAT and CDR2 as FQNNGV. The CDR3 bases are TGTGCCAGCAGCTTAGAGGCAGGGGGCGGGCAGCCCCAGCATTTT. This codes for CASSLEAGGGQPQHF.

This rearrangement joins TRBV7-9 to TRBJ1-2; 7 nucleotides align to TRBD1. Germline V lookup: CDR1 SEHNR, CDR2 FQNEAQ (reference sequence). Trimming removed 4 bases from V and 4 bases from J; junction bases left unmatched: 12. The CDR3 spans 16 residues. This chain's CDR3 is CASSSPGTVVRYGYTF. DNA for the CDR3: TGTGCCAGCAGCTCCCCCGGGACAGTCGTTCGCTATGGCTACACCTTC. Combining the CDR3 with reference TRBV7-9 and TRBJ1-2 gives the whole variable domain DTGVSQNPRHKITKRGQNVTFRCDPISEHNRLYWYRQTLGQGPEFLTYFQNEAQLEKSRLLSDRFSAERPKGSFSTLEIQRTEQGDSAMYLCASSSPGTVVRYGYTFGSGTRLTVV.

The chain employs TRBV29-1 and TRBJ2-3; TRBD2 matches 15 bases. The trim removed 7 bases at V and 5 bases at J, leaving 10 bases unmatched. CDR3 size: 16 residues. The V gene's germline CDR1 is SQVTM and CDR2 ANQGSEA. CDR3 amino acids: CSGTLGLAGGRDTQYF. As DNA, the CDR3 is TGCAGCGGAACTCTTGGACTAGCGGGGGGGAGAGATACGCAGTATTTT.

The V call is TRBV9, the J call TRBJ2-7, with D possibly matching TRBD1 (5 bases). CDR1 SGDLS and CDR2 YYNGEE come from the germline V gene. V lost 0 bases to trimming and J lost 4 bases, with 14 bases between them. The CDR3 runs to 15 residues. The CDR3 nucleotides are TGTGCCAGCAGCGTAGATTCAGGGAACCTGTACGAGCAGTACTTC. It specifies CASSVDSGNLYEQYF.

The rearrangement uses TRBV6-1 and TRBJ1-4; D is possibly TRBD1 (5 bases). The CDR3 is 15 residues long. CDR1 is MNHNS and CDR2 is SASEGT in the germline V gene. Trimming left V 2 bases short and J 7 bases short, with 14 bases between. This chain's CDR3 is CASSEFWGGGEKLFF. The CDR3 bases are TGTGCCAGCAGTGAATTTTGGGGCGGGGGTGAAAAACTGTTTTTT.